The 17 T cell receptor beta chains below all came from one sample that was sequenced in a study of blood T cell repertoires in COVID-19. TCRdb's copy holds only in-frame clones and misses some; the assay was immunoSEQ multiplex PCR. The data hold 170,000 or so clones, with roughly 87% observed a single time. Sample: PBMCs or T cells enriched from blood (not recorded which). These receptors were collected from a woman between 45 and 60 years old who had recovered from COVID-19.

V and J are TRBV11-2 and TRBJ2-1, with 9 positions matching TRBD2. The germline gives CDR1 SGHAT, CDR2 FQNNGV. The V segment lost 4 bases and the J segment 7 bases; nucleotides outside the gene matches: 5. This CDR3 contains 14 residues. Written as DNA, the CDR3 is TGTGCCAGCAGCTCCAGCGGGAGGAGAAATGAGCAGTTCTTC. The encoded protein is CASSSSGRRNEQFF.

The chain couples TRBV4-1 to TRBJ1-6, with D tentatively TRBD1 (5 bases). The germline V and J ends were trimmed by 1 base and 8 bases, with 12 bases remaining between them. The CDR3 has 15 residues. Germline-derived CDR1 and CDR2 are MGHRA and YSYEKL. The CDR3, as DNA: TGCGCCAGCAGCCAAGTGGGGGGAAGTGATTCACCCCTCCACTTT. This encodes CASSQVGGSDSPLHF.

CDR3 residues: CASDSGRATDEQFF. The CDR3 DNA follows: TGTGCCAGCGATAGCGGGAGGGCCACCGATGAGCAGTTCTTC. This chain connects TRBV19 to TRBJ2-1, with 11 bases lining up with TRBD2. The length of the CDR3 is 14 residues. V gave up 9 bases and J gave up 8 bases; unmatched junction bases: 9. Germline V gene lookup returns CDR1 LNHDA and CDR2 SQIVND (reference sequence). The entire variable domain, with the rest obtained from reference TRBV19 and TRBJ2-1, is as follows: DGGITQSPKYLFRKEGQNVTLSCEQNLNHDAMYWYRQDPGQGLRLIYYSQIVNDFQKGDIAEGYSVSREKKESFPLTVTSAQKNPTAFYLCASDSGRATDEQFFGPGTRLTVL.

This clone was picked up a small number of times. V gene TRBV19 combines with J gene TRBJ2-1; 7 positions match TRBD2. CDR1 and CDR2 (germline): LNHDA, SQIVND (reference sequence). V trimming: 0 bases; J trimming: 10 bases; junction bases outside the gene matches: 12. This CDR3 comprises 16 residues. The CDR3 DNA sequence: TGTGCCAGTAGTATAGATCAGGGTGGGCTAGCGGAAGAGCAGTTCTTC. It is translated as CASSIDQGGLAEEQFF.

This chain links TRBV30 with TRBJ1-1; D unresolved. Trimming pared 1 base from V and 6 bases from J, leaving 6 bases between. The CDR3 is made up of 11 amino acids. CDR1 is GTSNPN and CDR2 is SVGIG in the germline V gene (reference sequence). CDR3 sequence (DNA): TGTGCCTGGAGTGCAAGCGCTGAAGCTTTCTTT. This translates into CAWSASAEAFF.

V usage is TRBV11-3 and J usage is TRBJ2-1; a weak D match, TRBD2 (6 bases). V was clipped by 4 bases and J by 4 bases, with 17 bases between them. CDR1 and CDR2 from the germline V gene are SGHNT and YENEEA. The CDR3 has 16 residues. CDR3 region: CASSSALAGNYNEQFF. The CDR3 DNA is TGTGCCAGCAGCTCCGCTTTGGCGGGAAATTACAATGAGCAGTTCTTC.

The chain recombines TRBV28 with TRBJ1-2, with D possibly TRBD1 on 5 matching bases. Germline V CDR1 and CDR2: MDHEN, SYDVKM. This CDR3 region has 14 residues. Trimming took 7 bases from V and 0 from J, leaving 12 bases between them. CDR3 nucleotide sequence: TGTGCCAGCAAAAGGGGTCCAGCTAACTATGGCTACACCTTC. Its translation: CASKRGPANYGYTF.

The chain employs TRBV19 and TRBJ2-1; 8 nucleotides line up with TRBD2. J gave up 4 bases and V 5 bases, and 13 bases lay outside the gene matches. Per germline, CDR1 LNHDA and CDR2 SQIVND (reference sequence). This CDR3 region has 17 residues. The CDR3 nucleotides are TGTGCCAGTAGTCCCCATCCGACTAGCGCGCAATACAATGAGCAGTTCTTC. Its translation: CASSPHPTSAQYNEQFF.

The V gene is TRBV5-4, the J gene TRBJ2-5; tentatively, D is TRBD2 (6 bases). There are 16 residues in the CDR3. The V gene's germline CDR1 is SGHNT and CDR2 YYREEE (reference sequence). Between the trimmed V and J ends, which lost 3 bases and 4 bases, there was a span of 19 bases. CDR3: CASSSSRGRSGETQYF. In DNA, the CDR3 is TGTGCCAGCAGCTCCTCCCGGGGACGTAGCGGAGAGACCCAGTACTTC.

V and J are TRBV7-2 and TRBJ2-2; perhaps TRBD2 as D (5 bases). V lost 3 bases and J lost 1, with 12 bases in between. Germline loops: CDR1 SGHTA, CDR2 FQGNSA. This CDR3 comprises 16 residues. CDR3 loop: CASSFSASWNTGELFF. As DNA, the CDR3 is TGTGCCAGCAGCTTTTCCGCTAGCTGGAACACCGGGGAGCTGTTTTTT.

CDR3 bases: TGTGCCAGCTCACCACAATCAGCCCTACAGAACACCATATATTTT. This sequence encodes CASSPQSALQNTIYF. V gene TRBV18 combines with J gene TRBJ1-3; D is unresolved. The CDR3 contains 15 residues. Trimming removed 1 base at V and 7 bases at J, with 14 bases between. Per the germline V gene, CDR1 is KGHSH and CDR2 is LQKENI.

The rearrangement links TRBV11-2 to TRBJ2-7, with D unresolved. V was clipped by 2 bases and J by 3 bases, with 5 bases between them. The V gene's germline CDR1 is SGHAT and CDR2 FQNNGV. CDR3 size: 12 residues. The CDR3 nucleotides read TGTGCCAGCAGCTTACTTTACTACGAGCAGTACTTC. This sequence encodes CASSLLYYEQYF.

The V call is TRBV7-2, the J call TRBJ2-5, with D possibly TRBD1 on 6 matching bases. V was clipped by 1 base and J by 4 bases, with 13 bases between them. The CDR3 is made up of 15 amino acids. From germline, CDR1 is SGHTA and CDR2 FQGNSA. CDR3 sequence (DNA): TGTGCCAGCAGCTTAGACAACAGGGCCGGAGAGACCCAGTACTTC. Its translation is CASSLDNRAGETQYF.

The chain has TRBV6-2 or TRBV6-3 and TRBJ2-5; 7 nucleotides line up with TRBD2. Trimming at V came to 5 bases and at J to 5 bases, leaving 2 bases not matched to a gene. Germline V gene sequence: CDR1 MNHEY, CDR2 SVGEGT. The CDR3 is 12 residues long. The CDR3 region is CASSPLAETQYF. The CDR3 nucleotides are TGTGCCAGCAGTCCACTAGCGGAGACCCAGTACTTC.

The DNA for the CDR3 is TGTGCCAGCAGCCAATGGACAGGAGACACGCAAGAGACCCAGTACTTC. Translated, it gives CASSQWTGDTQETQYF. The chain is built from TRBV7-6 and TRBJ2-5; 7 nucleotides match TRBD1. This CDR3 has 16 amino acids. Unmatched junction bases numbered 11, after V lost 5 bases and J lost 2 bases. In germline, CDR1 is SGHVS, CDR2 FNYEAQ.

The chain has TRBV5-1 and TRBJ1-6, with D tentatively TRBD1 (6 bases). V gave up 4 bases and J gave up 6 bases, with 8 bases separating them. The CDR3 is made up of 13 amino acids. Germline CDR1 is SGHRS and CDR2 is YFSETQ. CDR3 sequence reads: CASSGGGNSPLHF. As DNA, the CDR3 is TGCGCCAGCAGCGGGGGCGGTAATTCACCCCTCCACTTT.

This chain uses TRBV5-1 with TRBJ2-5, with D unclear. The germline V gene has CDR1 SGHRS and CDR2 YFSETQ. Trimming took 3 bases from V and 4 from J, leaving 13 bases between them. The CDR3 covers 14 residues. This CDR3 is CASSSKSSSETQYF. DNA of the CDR3: TGCGCCAGCAGCTCTAAGTCTAGTTCAGAGACCCAGTACTTC.